Listed below are T cell receptor beta chains from one sample, sequenced in a study of shared T cell receptors in the human thymus. The protocol was immunoSEQ multiplex PCR, while the TCRdb copy is restricted to in-frame clones and leaves out a portion. The sample includes just under 550,000 clones, about four fifths seen only once; the top ten take less than 0.015%. This sample was also put to use in a study of human thymus T cells.

The source material was thymocytes. These receptors originate from a boy in the first two years of life with a congenital heart defect. CDR3s include the opening cysteine and the closing phenylalanine or tryptophan. D genes are given only for firm matches. Part of the rows lack a size; the others show once, few, many or a class for expanded clones.

cdr3_length	d_call	v_call	clone_size	j_call	cdr3_nt	cdr3_aa
16	TRBD2	TRBV4-3	-	TRBJ2-7	TGCGCCAGCAGCCAAGATTTAGCGGGAGGGCTCTACGAGCAGTACTTC	CASSQDLAGGLYEQYF
14	TRBD1	TRBV30	-	TRBJ1-1	TGTGCCTGGACCGCGCTAGTCAGGGGGACTGAAGCTTTCTTT	CAWTALVRGTEAFF
16	TRBD2	TRBV4-3	-	TRBJ2-1	TGCGCCAGCAGCCACCTACTAGCGGTCCTCACCACTGAGCAGTTCTTC	CASSHLLAVLTTEQFF
16	TRBD2	TRBV27	-	TRBJ2-7	TGTGCCAGCAGTTCACCCGGGACTAGCGGCTCCCTCGAGCAGTACTTC	CASSSPGTSGSLEQYF
14	TRBD2	TRBV10-3	-	TRBJ2-2	TGTGCCATCGGGGCGGGAGCTCGGGTCGGGGAGCTGTTTTTT	CAIGAGARVGELFF
17	TRBD1	TRBV9	once	TRBJ1-1	TGTGCCAGCAGCGGGGGACAGGGCAACCTTATGAACACTGAAGCTTTCTTT	CASSGGQGNLMNTEAFF
13	TRBD2	TRBV14	few	TRBJ2-7	TGTGCCAGCACGGCGGGAGGGGTCTACGAGCAGTACTTC	CASTAGGVYEQYF
18	-	TRBV19	-	TRBJ1-1	TGTGCCAGTAGTATAATCCCCAGGGAAGGTATCTCGAACACTGAAGCTTTCTTT	CASSIIPREGISNTEAFF
14	-	TRBV5-4	-	TRBJ2-3	TGTGCCAGCAGCTTGTGGCTAGTTGGAGATACGCAGTATTTT	CASSLWLVGDTQYF
14	TRBD1	TRBV30	-	TRBJ2-5	TGTGCCTGGAGTAACAGGGGGTACCAAGAGACCCAGTACTTC	CAWSNRGYQETQYF
19	-	TRBV14	-	TRBJ2-1	TGTGCCAGCAGCCAAGTAGGGGGCTCGGGGACTAGGGCCTACAATGAGCAGTTCTTC	CASSQVGGSGTRAYNEQFF
17	-	TRBV28	-	TRBJ1-2	TGTGCCAGCAGTTTTGGCGGGAGGAGGTCTTGTAACTATGGCTACACCTTC	CASSFGGRRSCNYGYTF
16	-	TRBV2	-	TRBJ2-3	TGTGCCAGCAGTGGGGAGGCTTTCGTTAGCACAGATACGCAGTATTTT	CASSGEAFVSTDTQYF
14	-	TRBV30	-	TRBJ2-1	TGTGCCTGGAGTGTCCGCCTAGATCCCAATGAGCAGTTCTTC	CAWSVRLDPNEQFF
20	TRBD2	TRBV4-3	-	TRBJ2-2	TGCGCCAGCAGCCAAGATGTGGGACTAGCGATGGGTACGAACACCGGGGAGCTGTTTTTT	CASSQDVGLAMGTNTGELFF
15	TRBD1	TRBV5-1	-	TRBJ1-6	TGCGCCAGCAGCTCGACAGGGTCCTATAATTCACCCCTCCACTTT	CASSSTGSYNSPLHF
18	TRBD1	TRBV7-9	-	TRBJ1-5	TGTGCCAGCAGCCACGCAGAGGACAGGGATGAGGGCAATCAGCCCCAGCATTTT	CASSHAEDRDEGNQPQHF
15	-	TRBV4-3	-	TRBJ1-5	TGCGCCAGCAGCCAAGATTGGCTCAGCAATCAGCCCCAGCATTTT	CASSQDWLSNQPQHF
16	TRBD2	TRBV7-9	-	TRBJ2-1	TGTGCCAGCAGCTTAGAGGCTAGCGGGACAGTGAATGAGCAGTTCTTC	CASSLEASGTVNEQFF
19	TRBD2	TRBV5-4	-	TRBJ2-3	TGTGCCAGCAGCTCCCGAGTAGCGGGCACACCTGTAAGCACAGATACGCAGTATTTT	CASSSRVAGTPVSTDTQYF
16	-	TRBV5-1	few	TRBJ2-7	TGCGCCAGCAGCCCTTGGGGTGCAGGGGATACCTACGAGCAGTACTTC	CASSPWGAGDTYEQYF
17	TRBD2	TRBV4-1	few	TRBJ2-7	TGCGCCAGCAGCCAAGATCGGGCCCTAGCGGGACACTACGAGCAGTACTTC	CASSQDRALAGHYEQYF
20	TRBD2	TRBV4-1	-	TRBJ2-1	TGCGCCAGCAGCCAACCCGCTAGCGGACCCTTCCGAAGCTCCTACAATGAGCAGTTCTTC	CASSQPASGPFRSSYNEQFF
16	TRBD1	TRBV4-1	-	TRBJ1-5	TGCGCCAGCAGCCAAGTGGGGACAGGGAGCAATCAGCCCCAGCATTTT	CASSQVGTGSNQPQHF
12	-	TRBV27	-	TRBJ2-2	TGTGCCGTACGGAGGGAACACGGGGAGCTGTTTTTT	CAVRREHGELFF
14	TRBD2	TRBV7-9	-	TRBJ2-7	TGTGCCAGCAGCTTAACTAGCGGGAGTTCCGAGCAGTACTTC	CASSLTSGSSEQYF
12	-	TRBV29-1	once	TRBJ1-2	TGCAGCGTTGAGGGGACTATAAGGGGCTACACCTTC	CSVEGTIRGYTF
13	-	TRBV9	few	TRBJ1-1	TGTGCCAGCAGCGTAGAGCGACAGTCCCCAGCTTTCTTT	CASSVERQSPAFF
13	-	TRBV21-1	-	TRBJ1-4	TGTGCCAGCAGCCCCCGGGGGGGATTAAAACTGTTTTTT	CASSPRGGLKLFF
15	TRBD1	TRBV30	once	TRBJ1-6	TGTGCCTGGAGCGAATGGGACAGGGTCAAAACACCCCTCCACTTT	CAWSEWDRVKTPLHF
20	TRBD2	TRBV28	-	TRBJ2-2	TGTGCCAGCAGTTCCCCGGGACTAGCGGGAGGGCCCTCCTTGGCCGGGGAGCTGTTTTTT	CASSSPGLAGGPSLAGELFF
13	-	TRBV27	few	TRBJ1-1	TGTGCCAGCAGTTTATCCCCACTTACTGAAGCTTTCTTT	CASSLSPLTEAFF
15	TRBD2	TRBV27	few	TRBJ2-2	TGTGCCAGCAGAACCGGGACTAACGTCACCGGGGAGCTGTTTTTT	CASRTGTNVTGELFF
16	TRBD2	TRBV7-2	-	TRBJ2-1	TGTGCCAGCAGCTTAGGAGGCGGGACTATGCGGGTTGAGCAGTTCTTC	CASSLGGGTMRVEQFF
16	-	TRBV5-1	-	TRBJ2-4	TGCGCCAGCAGCTTGGCCAGGGCTGGAGCCAAAAACATTCAGTACTTC	CASSLARAGAKNIQYF
15	TRBD2	TRBV6-5	-	TRBJ2-7	TGTGCCAGCAGTTACTCGTCTAGCGGGGCCTACGAGCAGTACTTC	CASSYSSSGAYEQYF
19	TRBD2	TRBV4-2	few	TRBJ2-4	TGTGCCAGCAGCCGGGGACTAGCGGGAGTCTCTCTAGCCAAAAACATTCAGTACTTC	CASSRGLAGVSLAKNIQYF